This T cell receptor beta chain appears in the sequencing data of a study of blood T cell repertoires in COVID-19. In the study's own analysis: Reference gene primers were amplified, and this amplification served to estimate nucleated cell counts. The table came from immunoSEQ multiplex PCR; TCRdb's copy has only in-frame clones and leaves some out. That table supplies the V and J calls and clone size; D and trimming were determined from the DNA. The repertoire has around 28,000 clones, 80% to 90% of them found once; the top ten carry around 30%. Patients of the Seattle cohort, enrolled during active infection, were followed longitudinally. CDR3 length equals 13 residues. Germline V gene data show CDR1 as LNHDA and CDR2 as SQIVND (reference sequence). The germline V and J ends were trimmed by 5 bases and 1 base, with 7 bases remaining between them. This clone was detected once.

The TCR comes from a woman of 80 years or more with COVID-19, enrolled during active disease. The chain links TRBV19 to TRBJ2-3, with D tentatively TRBD2 (6 bases). Sequencing used peripheral blood. CDR3 residues: CASSPGGTDTQYF. The CDR3, as DNA: TGTGCCAGTAGTCCGGGGGGCACAGATACGCAGTATTTT.